These T cell receptor beta chains were read from a single sample in a study of radiation and T cells in renal cell carcinoma. The repertoire was sequenced with immunoSEQ multiplex PCR; TCRdb's copy has only in-frame clones and lacks some. The sample contains around 23,000 clones, 45% to 55% of which appear only once. The sample consisted of tumor tissue, taken from a patient whose treatment was nephrectomy without radiotherapy. All receptors derive from a human donor with renal cell carcinoma. Each CDR3 is given with its conserved first and last residue. A D gene is named only where the DNA matches it firmly. Only part of the rows carry a size: once, few, many, or a class if the clone is expanded.

cdr3_length j_call v_call clone_size d_call cdr3_nt cdr3_aa
14 TRBJ1-1 TRBV6-5 - - TGTGCCAGCAGTTACTCGAATTACGACACTGAAGCTTTCTTT CASSYSNYDTEAFF
16 TRBJ1-4 TRBV6-6 - - TGTGCCAGCAGTTACATGTACAGTGGGTTTAAGAAAAAACTGTTTTTT CASSYMYSGFKKKLFF
14 TRBJ2-2 TRBV19 few - TGTGCCAGTAGTATGAGTGGGCGGACCGGGGAGCTGTTTTTT CASSMSGRTGELFF
14 TRBJ1-2 TRBV9 - - TGTGCCAGCAGCCCACGAGGGACTAACTATGGCTACACCTTC CASSPRGTNYGYTF
14 TRBJ2-1 TRBV7-2 - TRBD2 TGTGCCAGCAGTTGGACTAGCGGAAACAATGAGCAGTTCTTC CASSWTSGNNEQFF
13 TRBJ2-3 TRBV5-1 - - TGCGCCAGCAGCTTGGAACGCACAGATACGCAGTATTTT CASSLERTDTQYF
15 TRBJ2-1 TRBV19 few - TGTGCCAGTAAGAGGATAGGCAGGGAGTACAATGAGCAGTTCTTC CASKRIGREYNEQFF
13 TRBJ1-1 TRBV7-2 large - TGTGCCAGCAGCTTAGCTGAACACACTGAAGCTTTCTTT CASSLAEHTEAFF
13 TRBJ2-7 TRBV27 - - TGTGCCAGCAGTTTAGGGGTGGCCTACGAGCAGTACTTC CASSLGVAYEQYF
12 TRBJ1-4 TRBV29-1 once - TGCAGTACCCGGGGTCTCAATGAAAAACTGTTTTTT CSTRGLNEKLFF
20 TRBJ2-7 TRBV2 - TRBD2 TGTGCCAGCAGTGAAGCGCTGGGGGCTAGCGGGGGGACTACCACCTACGAGCAGTACTTC CASSEALGASGGTTTYEQYF
16 TRBJ2-7 TRBV7-9 - TRBD2 TGTGCCAGCAGCTTCAGACTAGCGGGAGAAGCCTACGAGCAGTACTTC CASSFRLAGEAYEQYF
11 TRBJ1-5 TRBV6-1 - - TGTGCCAGCAGTGACCTCCAGCCCCAGCATTTT CASSDLQPQHF
16 TRBJ1-4 TRBV7-2 once TRBD1 TGTGCCAGCAGCCCCCGGGACAGGGGTTTAAGTGAAAAACTGTTTTTT CASSPRDRGLSEKLFF
17 TRBJ2-1 TRBV5-1 - TRBD2 TGCGCCAGCAGCTGGCCCACTAGCGGGGGCTCCTACAATGAGCAGTTCTTC CASSWPTSGGSYNEQFF
17 TRBJ2-1 TRBV7-9 few TRBD2 TGTGCCAGCAGCTCAGCGGGGGGTAGTACTTCCTACAATGAGCAGTTCTTC CASSSAGGSTSYNEQFF
14 TRBJ1-2 TRBV6-5 few TRBD1 TGTGCCAGCAGCCCGGACAGGGGAGCGTTCGGCTACACCTTC CASSPDRGAFGYTF
15 TRBJ2-1 TRBV5-6 - - TGTGCCAGCAGCTTGGACAAAAAGGCTGGCGCCGTGCAGTTCTTC CASSLDKKAGAVQFF
14 TRBJ1-5 TRBV2 - TRBD1 TGTGCCAGCAGCCTGACAGGGTCGAGTCAGCCCCAGCATTTT CASSLTGSSQPQHF
13 TRBJ2-5 TRBV19 - TRBD2 TGTGCCAGTAGTACCGGGAGGCAAGAGACCCAGTACTTC CASSTGRQETQYF
15 TRBJ1-2 TRBV4-1 - TRBD1 TGCGCCAGCAGCCACTCCGGGACAGGGGTCTATGGCTACACCTTC CASSHSGTGVYGYTF
18 TRBJ1-4 TRBV18 - - TGTGCCAGCTCACCACCCGTCGGGAGTACAGGGACTAATGAAAAACTGTTTTTT CASSPPVGSTGTNEKLFF
16 TRBJ1-4 TRBV7-2 - TRBD1 TGTGCCAGCAGCTTAGGTGACAGGGGGCTTCGGGAAAAACTGTTTTTT CASSLGDRGLREKLFF
19 TRBJ2-3 TRBV4-2 - TRBD2 TGTGCCAGCAGCCAAGACCCCCCGGCGGCGGGGGGCGCCACAGATACGCAGTATTTT CASSQDPPAAGGATDTQYF
18 TRBJ1-6 TRBV4-3 - TRBD1 TGCGCCAGCAGCCGGGACAGTGTCATGAGCTCCTATAATTCACCCCTCCACTTT CASSRDSVMSSYNSPLHF
14 TRBJ2-1 TRBV6-1 - - TGTGCCATTTCACTGCAGGGTTCCTACAATGAGCAGTTCTTC CAISLQGSYNEQFF
15 TRBJ2-1 TRBV5-1 - TRBD2 TGCGCCAGCAGCTTGGTAGCGGGGGGCTACAATGAGCAGTTCTTC CASSLVAGGYNEQFF